This passage covers 9 T cell receptor beta chains from one sample sequenced in a study of beta chain features in type 1 diabetes. No antigen has been identified for these receptors. Regarding the study as a whole: Among patients with Type 1 diabetes, TCRB CDR3s were moderately but significantly shorter in every one of the four CD4+ subsets.

All of the isolated RNA was reverse transcribed, so expressed TCRB transcripts were sequenced. Clones were sequenced by immunoSEQ multiplex PCR, and TCRdb holds only the in-frame ones, with some missing. The sample contains 600,000 to 700,000 clones, roughly 12% of which appear only once. Sequenced input: naive CD4+ T cells from blood. The receptors were gathered from a man aged 25 to 40 with type 1 diabetes.

This chain uses TRBV7-9 with TRBJ1-2, with TRBD1 matching over 7 bases. Unmatched junction bases numbered 9, after V lost 6 bases and J lost 2 bases. The CDR3 has 15 amino acids. Germline CDR1 SEHNR, CDR2 FQNEAQ (reference sequence). This CDR3 reads CASSLTGEWNYGYTF. The CDR3 DNA reads as TGTGCCAGCAGTCTTACAGGGGAATGGAACTATGGCTACACCTTC.

The chain couples TRBV7-2 to TRBJ2-5, with 9 bases identical to TRBD2. Trimming cost V 1 base and J 6 bases; bases outside gene matches: 3. CDR1 and CDR2 from the germline V gene are SGHTA and FQGNSA. This CDR3 has 14 residues. The CDR3 sequence is CASSLGGGVQTQYF. DNA of the CDR3: TGTGCCAGCAGCTTAGGCGGGGGGGTACAGACCCAGTACTTC. The variable domain in full, completed from reference TRBV7-2 and TRBJ2-5, reads GAGVSQSPSNKVTEKGKDVELRCDPISGHTALYWYRQSLGQGLEFLIYFQGNSAPDKSGLPSDRFSAERTGGSVSTLTIQRTQQEDSAVYLCASSLGGGVQTQYFGPGTRLLVL.

The genes are TRBV7-9 and TRBJ2-7, with D tentatively TRBD2 (7 bases). The length of the CDR3 is 14 residues. V shed 5 bases and J shed 2 bases, with 13 bases lying between them. The V gene's germline CDR1 is SEHNR and CDR2 FQNEAQ (reference sequence). The CDR3 coding sequence is TGTGCCAGCAGCACACAGGGAGGGCCCTACGAGCAGTACTTC. Translated: CASSTQGGPYEQYF.

V is TRBV29-1 and J is TRBJ2-7; perhaps TRBD1 as D (6 bases). This CDR3 region has 14 residues. Germline CDR1 reads SQVTM; CDR2 reads ANQGSEA. V was cut by 6 bases and J by 2 bases, with 17 bases left in between. The CDR3 sequence is CSVVGQSTPYEQYF. The CDR3 DNA is TGCAGCGTAGTTGGACAGAGCACCCCCTACGAGCAGTACTTC.

This clone showed up just a few times. In nucleotides, the CDR3 is TGCGCCAGCAGCCCCGGGGCTACAGATACGCAGTATTTT. As protein: CASSPGATDTQYF. V usage is TRBV5-1 and J usage is TRBJ2-3; D might be TRBD1 or TRBD2, each matching 5 bases. The CDR3 contains 13 residues. The ends were cut back, 4 bases at V and 3 bases at J, with 9 bases in the middle. CDR1 is SGHRS, CDR2 YFSETQ, per germline.

V usage is TRBV4-3 and J usage is TRBJ2-3; TRBD1 aligns across 7 bases. After removal of 0 bases from V and 1 base from J, the junction contained 1 base not matched to a gene. The length of the CDR3 is 15 residues. The V gene's germline CDR1 is LGHNA and CDR2 YSLEER. The CDR3 region is CASSQDDRGTDTQYF. The CDR3 coding sequence is TGCGCCAGCAGCCAAGATGACAGGGGCACAGATACGCAGTATTTT.

The rearrangement uses TRBV5-1 and TRBJ2-2; 10 bases align to TRBD2. The germline CDR1 and CDR2 sequences are SGHRS and YFSETQ. V lost 0 bases and J lost 4; bases outside the gene matches: 9. The CDR3 covers 18 residues. The CDR3 DNA reads TGCGCCAGCAGCTTGGAGGCTAGCGGGGGTCGACGCACCGGGGAGCTGTTTTTT. Translation: CASSLEASGGRRTGELFF.

This clone was counted a few times. The chain joins TRBV7-2 to TRBJ2-3; D is perhaps TRBD2 (6 bases). V was clipped by 5 bases and J by 8 bases, with 14 bases between them. Germline assignment: CDR1 SGHTA and CDR2 FQGNSA. This CDR3 has 13 residues. The CDR3, as DNA: TGTGCCAGCAGCCCCGGGGGTTCGCGTACGCAGTATTTT. It codes for CASSPGGSRTQYF.

The rearrangement uses TRBV6-5 and TRBJ1-1; no firm D call. Germline assignment: CDR1 MNHEY and CDR2 SVGAGI. Trimming stripped 6 bases from V and 2 bases from J, with 10 bases between. This CDR3 has 13 residues. The CDR3 spells CASSSRRNTEAFF. As DNA, the CDR3 is TGTGCCAGCAGCTCCAGACGAAACACTGAAGCTTTCTTT.